This TCR beta chain was sequenced during a study of vaccination and CD4 T cells after COVID-19. About the research overall: Stimulation of cells relied on overlapping spike peptides derived from SARS-CoV-2, HCoV-NL63, HCoV-OC43 and HCoV-229E. As a positive control, some control cultures were given a CEFX pool, while others were given an HIV-1 Nef pool or no peptide.

As for this clonotype: Its antigen is not identified.

Scientists ran DNA taken from cultured CD4+ T cells through the Oncomine TCR Beta short-read assay for sequencing. Genomic DNA was isolated from CD4+ T cells that had been cultured. TCRdb re-analysed the PCR reads in MiXCR, keeping a single row per CDR3 protein. The repertoire includes 20,000 to 25,000 distinct CDR3 sequences, about half of them detected once, and roughly 8.6% sits in the top ten. V was cut by 5 bases and J by 0 bases, with 5 bases left in between. The CDR3 loop spans 12 amino acids. The treatment is: approximately nine-day PBMC culture with coronavirus spike peptide pools or control peptides (ViraFEST assay).

Sequenced input: CD4+ T cells from blood, cultured in vitro. The chain uses TRBV12-3 or TRBV12-4 and TRBJ2-7; D ambiguous. The TCR sequence derives from a human donor who had recovered from COVID-19. The CDR3 reads CASSHGSYEQYF. DNA of the CDR3: TGTGCCAGCAGTCACGGCTCCTACGAGCAGTACTTC.